This TCR beta chain was sequenced for a study of blood T cell repertoires in COVID-19. Study-wide context: Italy, Spain and the United States were the sources of the convalescent and acute COVID-19 samples. T cells, B-cell-depleted T cells, or PBMCs provided the cDNA or gDNA that served as material.

Per the study methods: From reference gene primer amplification, estimates of nucleated cell counts were derived. Libraries were prepared by immunoSEQ multiplex PCR; TCRdb keeps only in-frame clonotypes and omits some of them. That table furnishes V, J and clone size, whereas the DNA furnished D and trimming. Of about 85,000 clones in the sample, 87% were seen once. A few counts support this clone. Trimming cost V 3 bases and J 3 bases; bases outside gene matches: 6. The CDR3 sequence is 15 residues long. CDR1 SNHLY and CDR2 FYNNEI come from the germline V gene. This chain connects TRBV2 to TRBJ2-5; 8 bases are a match to TRBD2. The sequence was collected from a man in his 60s with acute or convalescent COVID-19. The specimen sequenced was peripheral blood. Written as DNA, the CDR3 is TGTGCCAGCAGTGATGGGGCGGGGGGTGAAGAGACCCAGTACTTC. Translating gives CASSDGAGGEETQYF.